The 23 T cell receptor beta chains in this list originate from one sample, sequenced in a study of control samples from healthy donors and cancer patients (dated by TCRdb to 2020 to 2021). Preparation of the library involved the immunoSEQ multiplex PCR assay. Here the immuneACCESS table is served through TCRdb, limited to in-frame sequences with V and J called. Missing clones are a known gap in these copies; in checked studies unresolved V genes cover under half, and the rest lacks a known reason. This sample gives about 83,000 clones in total; around 91% of them show up just once. Together, the top ten hold 17% of the sample. Sequenced material: blood. The receptors come from a man in his fifties or sixties in good health.

On this clone: Within the sample, other DNA sequences also encode this same CDR3. This chain connects TRBV11-2 to TRBJ2-7; D is uncertain. The CDR3 has 12 residues. V was clipped by 5 bases and J by 0 bases, with 5 bases between them. Germline-derived CDR1 and CDR2 are SGHAT and FQNNGV. The DNA of the CDR3 is TGTGCCAGCAGCCCCAGCTCCTACGAGCAGTACTTC. Its translation: CASSPSSYEQYF.

This clone came up once. The V gene is TRBV7-9, the J gene TRBJ1-2; 9 bases are a match to TRBD1. Germline V gene data show CDR1 as SEHNR and CDR2 as FQNEAQ (reference sequence). J lost 8 bases, V lost 1 base, and 2 bases had no gene match. The CDR3 loop spans 13 amino acids. The CDR3 sequence is CASSLGQGDGYTF. In DNA form, the CDR3 reads TGTGCCAGCAGCTTAGGACAGGGGGACGGCTACACCTTC.

The rearrangement uses TRBV12-5 and TRBJ2-1; 7 bases agree with TRBD1. Trimming at V came to 3 bases and at J to 7 bases, leaving 9 bases not matched to a gene. This CDR3 has 15 amino acids. Germline CDR1 and CDR2: LGHNT and FRNRAP. The CDR3 sequence: CASGLPGQLGNEQFF. CDR3 DNA sequence: TGTGCTAGTGGTTTACCGGGACAGCTAGGAAATGAGCAGTTCTTC.

The DNA for the CDR3 is TGTGCCAGTAGTATGACTTCCGGGACAGAAGCTTTCTTT. This sequence encodes CASSMTSGTEAFF. The chain has TRBV19 and TRBJ1-1; TRBD1 might be the D (6 bases). The CDR3 sequence is 13 residues long. Trimming shortened V by 3 bases and J by 8 bases, and 13 bases separated the two germline ends. CDR1 and CDR2 from the germline V gene are LNHDA and SQIVND (reference sequence).

The J gene is TRBJ1-2, the V gene TRBV5-8; D is unresolved. The germline V and J ends were trimmed by 3 bases and 5 bases, with 23 bases remaining between them. The CDR3 length is 17 residues. CDR1 and CDR2 from the germline V gene are SGHTS and YDEGEE. The CDR3 sequence: CASSWPSNSMSLYGYTF. The CDR3 DNA reads as TGTGCCAGCAGCTGGCCGTCTAATTCGATGTCCCTGTATGGCTACACCTTC.

The chain couples TRBV6-5 to TRBJ2-5; D unclear. Germline loops: CDR1 MNHEY, CDR2 SVGAGI. The CDR3 is 13 amino acids. Trimming cost V 4 bases and J 1 base, with 7 bases left between them. CDR3 DNA sequence: TGTGCCAGCAGTTTGACGGCCCAAGAGACCCAGTACTTC. Amino acid sequence: CASSLTAQETQYF.

This clone appeared a single time. The genes are TRBV6-6 and TRBJ1-1; maybe TRBD1 (6 bases). V lost 2 bases to trimming and J lost 11 bases, with 15 bases between them. Germline assignment: CDR1 MNHNY and CDR2 SVGAGI (reference sequence). The length of the CDR3 is 13 residues. CDR3 in amino acids: CASSYPEAGAAFF. The CDR3 bases are TGTGCCAGCAGTTACCCCGAGGCGGGGGCCGCTTTCTTT.

The CDR3 region has the DNA TGTGCCAGCAGTGACTGGACCTACGAGCAGTACTTC. Encoded protein: CASSDWTYEQYF. The chain employs TRBV2 and TRBJ2-7; D is undetermined. The V and J ends lost 3 bases and 2 bases respectively, with 5 bases between them. The CDR3 extends over 12 amino acids. Germline lookup yields CDR1 SNHLY and CDR2 FYNNEI.

CDR3 DNA: TGTGCCAGCAGGGTTCGCGGGGGGGCCCCCGGGGAGCTGTTTTTT. Protein: CASRVRGGAPGELFF. The V gene is TRBV2, the J gene TRBJ2-2, with 9 bases lining up with TRBD2. From germline, CDR1 is SNHLY and CDR2 FYNNEI. J was trimmed by 6 bases and V by 6 bases; bases with no gene match: 8. The CDR3 length is 15 residues. The whole variable domain, remainder taken from reference TRBV2 and TRBJ2-2, is EPEVTQTPSHQVTQMGQEVILRCVPISNHLYFYWYRQILGQKVEFLVSFYNNEISEKSEIFDDQFSVERPDGSNFTLKIRSTKLEDSAMYFCASRVRGGAPGELFFGEGSRLTVL.

The V call is TRBV19, the J call TRBJ1-6, with 8 positions matching TRBD1. V was pared by 5 bases and J by 10 bases, with 7 bases of the junction left unmatched. CDR1 and CDR2 from the germline V gene are LNHDA and SQIVND (reference sequence). The CDR3 extends over 14 amino acids. CDR3 DNA: TGTGCCAGTAGTCCCCAGGGGGCTAGGTCACCCCTCCACTTT. Amino acid sequence: CASSPQGARSPLHF.

This chain connects TRBV5-4 to TRBJ1-6; TRBD1 matches 8 bases. The CDR3 contains 14 residues. Unmatched junction bases numbered 4, after V lost 4 bases and J lost 7 bases. Germline V gene data show CDR1 as SGHNT and CDR2 as YYREEE (reference sequence). The CDR3 coding sequence is TGTGCCAGCAGCCTTCGACAGGGGAATTCACCCCTCCACTTT. This translates into CASSLRQGNSPLHF.

About this clone: At one end, the junction sequence differs from germline, possibly due to a read error. The CDR3 reads CSARTPGTEYF. In DNA form, the CDR3 reads TGCAGTGCTAGAACCCCCGGGACCGAGTACTTC. The genes are TRBV20-1 and TRBJ2-5; the D call may be TRBD1 or TRBD2 (5 bases each). Looked up from germline, CDR1 is DFQATT and CDR2 is SNEGSKA (reference sequence). The CDR3 sequence is 11 residues long.

This clone appeared a single time. V is TRBV4-2 and J is TRBJ1-1; D possibly corresponds to TRBD1 (6 bases). Germline V gene lookup returns CDR1 LGHNA and CDR2 YNFKEQ. Trimming took 4 bases from V and 11 from J, leaving 11 bases between them. CDR3 length: 11 residues. In DNA form, the CDR3 reads TGTGCCAGCAGCCTCGACAGGATGGCTTTCTTT. Residues: CASSLDRMAFF.

V gene TRBV14 combines with J gene TRBJ1-4, with a weak D call TRBD1 (6 bases). Germline lookup yields CDR1 SGHDN and CDR2 FVKESK. V was shortened by 4 bases and J by 4 bases, with 10 bases between the two germline ends. The CDR3 runs 14 residues. The CDR3 DNA reads as TGTGCCAGCAGCCGGGGGGGCTTTAATGAAAAACTGTTTTTT. It is translated as CASSRGGFNEKLFF. The whole variable domain, filled in from reference TRBV14 and TRBJ1-4, reads EAGVTQFPSHSVIEKGQTVTLRCDPISGHDNLYWYRRVMGKEIKFLLHFVKESKQDESGMPNNRFLAERTGGTYSTLKVQPAELEDSGVYFCASSRGGFNEKLFFGSGTQLSVL.

V is TRBV7-9 and J is TRBJ1-3; perhaps TRBD1 as D (5 bases). The CDR3 sequence is 13 residues long. Germline V CDR1 and CDR2: SEHNR, FQNEAQ (reference sequence). The V end lost 2 bases, the J end lost 8 bases, and 10 bases lay between the germline ends. This chain's CDR3 is CASSLWGEDTIYF. CDR3 nucleotide sequence: TGTGCCAGCAGCTTATGGGGGGAAGACACCATATATTTT.

V usage is TRBV27 and J usage is TRBJ2-3; D tentatively fits TRBD1 or TRBD2 (6 bases each). V dropped 2 bases and J dropped 8 bases, with 20 bases sitting between them. Germline CDR1 reads MNHEY; CDR2 reads SMNVEV (reference sequence). The CDR3 consists of 16 residues. CDR3 sequence reads: CASSLGAGLGGGTQYF. CDR3 DNA sequence: TGTGCCAGCAGTTTAGGGGCGGGGCTCGGAGGGGGTACGCAGTATTTT.

The sample holds one count of this clone. V and J are TRBV11-3 and TRBJ1-1; D possibly corresponds to TRBD1 (5 bases). V was pared by 6 bases and J by 4 bases, with 9 bases between. The CDR3 has 12 residues. Germline V lookup: CDR1 SGHNT, CDR2 YENEEA. CDR3 DNA: TGTGCCAGCAGAGGGGTCAGCACTGAAGCTTTCTTT. It codes for CASRGVSTEAFF.

V usage is TRBV7-2 and J usage is TRBJ1-2; unclear D gene. CDR1 and CDR2 from the germline V gene are SGHTA and FQGNSA. V gave up 6 bases and J gave up 8 bases, with 10 bases separating them. The CDR3 runs 11 residues. The chain's CDR3 is CASRTSSGYTF. The DNA for the CDR3 is TGTGCCAGCAGGACTAGTTCCGGCTACACCTTC.

The chain links TRBV6-1 to TRBJ2-7; D gene ambiguous. Trimming pared 3 bases from V and 4 bases from J, leaving 1 base between. Germline V gene sequence: CDR1 MNHNS, CDR2 SASEGT. The CDR3 is 10 amino acids. The DNA of the CDR3 is TGTGCCAGCAGTGAGTACGAGCAGTACTTC. Amino acids: CASSEYEQYF.

The CDR3 spells CASSRTGGEQYF. In DNA, the CDR3 is TGTGCCAGCAGTAGGACAGGAGGCGAGCAGTACTTC. The J gene is TRBJ2-7, the V gene TRBV6-5, with 7 bases identical to TRBD1. The CDR3 contains 12 residues. CDR1 and CDR2 from the germline V gene are MNHEY and SVGAGI. V gave up 5 bases and J gave up 6 bases; unmatched junction bases: 4.

CDR3 DNA: TGTGCCTGGAGTCACATTGACAGGGGGCCCACACAAAAACTGTTTTTT. Amino acids: CAWSHIDRGPTQKLFF. This chain uses TRBV30 with TRBJ1-4, with 10 positions matching TRBD1. CDR1 is GTSNPN, CDR2 SVGIG, per germline (reference sequence). Trimming at V came to 2 bases and at J to 9 bases, leaving 12 bases not matched to a gene. This CDR3 has 16 amino acids.

This sequence joins TRBV6-6 and TRBJ1-1; perhaps TRBD1 as D (6 bases). Germline-derived CDR1 and CDR2 are MNHNY and SVGAGI (reference sequence). This CDR3 is built from 12 residues. V gave up 5 bases and J gave up 8 bases, with 12 bases separating them. CDR3 amino acids: CASSLQGQEAFF. CDR3 nucleotides: TGTGCCAGCAGTCTTCAGGGGCAAGAAGCTTTCTTT.

CDR3 loop: CASSPWTGRDPGELFF. The CDR3, as DNA: TGTGCCAGCAGCCCCTGGACAGGAAGGGATCCCGGGGAGCTGTTTTTT. V and J are TRBV9 and TRBJ2-2; TRBD1 matches at 7 bases. V lost 4 bases, J lost 6 bases, and 12 bases stayed unmatched. Germline loops: CDR1 SGDLS, CDR2 YYNGEE. CDR3 length: 16 amino acids.